These T cell receptor beta chains were read from a single sample in a study of CD8 T cells in ankylosing spondylitis. TCRdb re-analysed the 5' RACE reads in MiXCR, keeping a single row per CDR3 protein. Of some 150,000 distinct CDR3 sequences in the sample, more than 40% were seen once. Sequencing was performed on synovial fluid, either unsorted or a sorted T cell fraction (not recorded which). These receptors originate from a male donor with ankylosing spondylitis. CDR3s include the opening cysteine and the closing phenylalanine or tryptophan. The order of the fields is V gene, J gene, clone size, D gene, CDR3 DNA, CDR3 protein. The D gene is left open where the match is weak. The size entry is marked missing in some rows and otherwise reads once, few, many or a size class.

TRBV20-1	TRBJ1-2	many	.	TGCAGTGCTAGAGATCTAGCTCAGGAAAGGGGCTATGGCTACACCTTC	CSARDLAQERGYGYTF
TRBV7-2	TRBJ1-3	.	.	TGTGCCAGCAGCTACAGGGACGGAAACACCATATATTTT	CASSYRDGNTIYF
TRBV4-1	TRBJ1-2	.	.	TGCGCCAGCAGCCGGTGGACGAACGGCTATGGCTACACCTTC	CASSRWTNGYGYTF
TRBV20-1	TRBJ1-1	.	.	TGCAGTGCTAGAGACTTACTGGGGGCGGTGGTTTCTGAAGCTTTCTTT	CSARDLLGAVVSEAFF
TRBV7-6	TRBJ2-6	few	.	TGTGCCAGCAGCTTAGATGGCGGTATCCTCAACTCTGGGGCCAACGTCCTGACTTTC	CASSLDGGILNSGANVLTF
TRBV29-1	TRBJ1-1	.	.	TGCAGCGTATTCGGACATGTGGACACTGAAGCTTTCTTT	CSVFGHVDTEAFF
TRBV7-3	TRBJ2-3	many	.	TGTGCCAGCAGCTTAATTAGCACAGATACGCAGTATTTT	CASSLISTDTQYF
TRBV20-1	TRBJ1-5	.	TRBD1	TGCAGTGCTAGATCCTTCGACAGGGGGAATAACAATCAGCCCCAGCATTTT	CSARSFDRGNNNQPQHF
TRBV12-3/TRBV12-4	TRBJ1-1	.	.	TGTGCCAGCAGACTCGGACGGGTCACTGAAGCTTTCTTT	CASRLGRVTEAFF
TRBV7-9	TRBJ1-1	.	.	TGTGCCAGCGGGTCGGGCCCTGAAGCTTTCTTT	CASGSGPEAFF
TRBV7-8	TRBJ2-3	.	TRBD2	TGTGCCAGCAGCCACCTCCTAGCGGGGAGAGGTTGGGATACGCAGTATTTT	CASSHLLAGRGWDTQYF
TRBV29-1	TRBJ2-5	once	TRBD2	TGCAGCGTTGAACCTTTTGGTCCAGCGGGAGAGAAAGAGACCCAGTACTTC	CSVEPFGPAGEKETQYF
TRBV29-1	TRBJ1-1	few	.	TGCAGCGGACTACAGGGAATTGAAGCTTTCTTT	CSGLQGIEAFF
TRBV5-6	TRBJ2-5	few	TRBD1	TGTGCCAGCAGCGGCACCGGGACAGGGGGAGGAGAGACCCAGTACTTC	CASSGTGTGGGETQYF
TRBV14	TRBJ2-1	few	.	TGTGCCAGCAGCCAAGACACTAGCTGGGCCAATGAGCAGTTCTTC	CASSQDTSWANEQFF
TRBV7-9	TRBJ2-1	.	.	TGTGCCAGCAGCTTAGTTGTAGTGTCCTACAATGAGCAGTTCTTC	CASSLVVVSYNEQFF